This T cell receptor beta chain emerged from a study of blood T cell repertoires in COVID-19. Generated by immunoSEQ multiplex PCR, the TCRdb table keeps only in-frame clones and is missing some. The sample includes under 200,000 clones, more than 70% of them seen just once. The CDR3 consists of 13 residues. V was trimmed by 4 bases and J by 6 bases, leaving 13 bases between them. The germline V gene has CDR1 SGHRS and CDR2 YFSETQ. This chain joins TRBV5-1 and TRBJ1-2; D not certain. Material for sequencing was PBMCs or T cells enriched from blood (not recorded which). This TCR was recovered from a man aged 60 to 69 who had recovered from COVID-19. The CDR3 coding sequence is TGCGCCAGCAGCGGTGTCGGCGGTGATGGCTACACCTTC. Protein: CASSGVGGDGYTF.